This T cell receptor (beta chain) was identified in a study of PD-1 blockade in classical Hodgkin lymphoma. Study context: Patients in the cohort were put on intravenous nivolumab, 3 mg/kg every 2 weeks.

This CDR3 has 14 residues. The germline V gene has CDR1 ENHRY and CDR2 SYGVKD. Unmatched junction bases numbered 6, after V lost 6 bases and J lost 6 bases. Time point noted: cycle 4 day 1 (C4D1), after 5 to 7 weeks of nivolumab. Each patient experienced a relapse that followed autologous stem cell transplantation, and brentuximab vedotin exposure varied. Negative magnetic selection isolated CD4+ T cells from thawed PBMCs. Best responses fell into complete response, partial response or progressive disease. Repertoires were generated with immunoSEQ multiplex PCR, while TCRdb's copy carries only in-frame clones and drops some. This table has some 22,000 clones, under 75% appearing once.

This sequence joins TRBV10-3 and TRBJ2-3, with TRBD2 matching 10 bases. This receptor was taken from a human donor with classical Hodgkin lymphoma. Sequenced here: CD4+ T cells from blood, sampled before the fourth cycle of nivolumab. The CDR3 DNA reads TGTGCCATCAGAACTAGCGGGGATTGGGATACGCAGTATTTT. It yields the protein CAIRTSGDWDTQYF.